Following are 29 T cell receptor beta chains from one sample sequenced in a study of blood T cell repertoires in COVID-19. The protocol was immunoSEQ multiplex PCR, while the TCRdb copy is restricted to in-frame clones and leaves out a portion. The data show roughly 27,000 clones, roughly 88% seen once. Sequenced material: peripheral blood. Receptor source: a human donor in a cohort sampled during active COVID-19.

V is TRBV10-3 and J is TRBJ2-3; D might be TRBD2 (6 bases). This CDR3 region has 18 residues. V was trimmed by 6 bases and J by 5 bases, leaving 27 bases between them. CDR1 ENHRY and CDR2 SYGVKD come from the germline V gene. CDR3 sequence reads: CAISRLGGAGSVEDTQYF. The CDR3 coding sequence is TGTGCCATCAGCCGTCTGGGGGGTGCGGGCTCAGTGGAAGATACGCAGTATTTT.

This chain uses TRBV18 with TRBJ1-4; D is perhaps TRBD1 (5 bases). Trimming shortened V by 2 bases and J by 3 bases, and 16 bases separated the two germline ends. Germline V gene sequence: CDR1 KGHSH, CDR2 LQKENI. There are 17 residues in the CDR3. The CDR3 loop is CASSPNRREGANEKLFF. The CDR3 DNA reads TGTGCCAGCTCACCAAATCGGAGGGAAGGGGCTAATGAAAAACTGTTTTTT.

The V and J genes are TRBV28 and TRBJ2-1; 9 bases match TRBD1. Trimming cost V 5 bases and J 7 bases; bases outside gene matches: 12. CDR3 length: 16 residues. Germline V lookup: CDR1 MDHEN, CDR2 SYDVKM. CDR3 region: CASSLSDHRGLNEQFF. CDR3 coding DNA: TGTGCCAGCAGTCTTAGTGACCACAGGGGGCTTAATGAGCAGTTCTTC. The full variable domain, rest sourced from reference TRBV28 and TRBJ2-1, is DVKVTQSSRYLVKRTGEKVFLECVQDMDHENMFWYRQDPGLGLRLIYFSYDVKMKEKGDIPEGYSVSREKKERFSLILESASTNQTSMYLCASSLSDHRGLNEQFFGPGTRLTVL.

V usage is TRBV11-3 and J usage is TRBJ2-2, with D possibly TRBD2 on 6 matching bases. V was trimmed by 5 bases and J by 3 bases, leaving 10 bases between them. CDR1 and CDR2 from the germline V gene are SGHNT and YENEEA. This CDR3 is 14 amino acids long. The CDR3 DNA sequence: TGTGCCAGCAGCGTGGGACTTTACACCGGGGAGCTGTTTTTT. As protein: CASSVGLYTGELFF.

The chain uses TRBV9 and TRBJ1-2, with 11 bases that match TRBD1. The trim removed 0 bases at V and 4 bases at J, leaving 8 bases unmatched. This CDR3 comprises 17 residues. Germline assignment: CDR1 SGDLS and CDR2 YYNGEE. The CDR3 DNA sequence: TGTGCCAGCAGCGTAGAAACCCGGACAGGGGGCTCCTATGGCTACACCTTC. It yields the protein CASSVETRTGGSYGYTF.

V is TRBV6-1 and J is TRBJ1-1, with TRBD1 identical over 9 bases. Germline V gene data show CDR1 as MNHNS and CDR2 as SASEGT. V shed 0 bases and J 4 bases; nucleotides not matched to a gene: 6. This CDR3 spans 16 amino acids. In DNA, the CDR3 is TGTGCCAGCAGTGAAGCTCCGGGACAGGGAGGCACTGAAGCTTTCTTT. Translated: CASSEAPGQGGTEAFF.

The chain is built from TRBV21-1 and TRBJ2-6; the table names TRBD2, a call not compared with the DNA. TRBV21-1 is marked as a pseudogene. The CDR3 totals 19 residues. The CDR3 coding sequence is TGTGCCAGCAGCCCGAAGGAGGGACTATCGATCTCTGGGGCCAACGTCCTGACTTTC. Translated: CASSPKEGLSISGANVLTF.

The J gene is TRBJ1-2, the V gene TRBV19; 8 bases fit TRBD1. The CDR3 runs to 13 residues. After removal of 6 bases from V and 13 bases from J, the junction contained 13 bases not matched to a gene. Germline CDR1 is LNHDA and CDR2 is SQIVND (reference sequence). The CDR3 DNA is TGTGCCAGTAGAGCCGGGACAGGCCTTTCTAGCACCTTC. Its translation is CASRAGTGLSSTF.

The V gene is TRBV19, the J gene TRBJ1-4, with a weak D call TRBD1 (5 bases). The CDR3 contains 15 residues. The germline CDR1 and CDR2 sequences are LNHDA and SQIVND (reference sequence). Trimming removed 5 bases at V and 3 bases at J, with 13 bases between. Here the CDR3 DNA reads TGTGCCAGTAGTGCCACGGGAGGGGCTAATGAAAAACTGTTTTTT. Protein product: CASSATGGANEKLFF.

The chain employs TRBV5-1 and TRBJ2-1; 10 bases match TRBD2. CDR3 length: 14 amino acids. Per the germline V gene, CDR1 is SGHRS and CDR2 is YFSETQ. J gave up 5 bases and V 6 bases, and 5 bases lay outside the gene matches. This CDR3 is CASILSGGHNEQFF. CDR3 nucleotides: TGCGCCAGCATCCTTAGCGGGGGGCACAATGAGCAGTTCTTC. The full variable domain, completed using reference TRBV5-1 and TRBJ2-1, is KAGVTQTPRYLIKTRGQQVTLSCSPISGHRSVSWYQQTPGQGLQFLFEYFSETQRNKGNFPGRFSGRQFSNSRSEMNVSTLELGDSALYLCASILSGGHNEQFFGPGTRLTVL.

The chain is built from TRBV9 and TRBJ2-3; 15 bases fit TRBD2. The V gene end was trimmed by 0 bases and the J gene end by 8 bases; junction bases not matched to a gene: 7. Germline CDR1 reads SGDLS; CDR2 reads YYNGEE. The CDR3 length is 17 residues. CDR3 in amino acids: CASSVAGTSGGSGTQYF. CDR3 DNA sequence: TGTGCCAGCAGCGTAGCAGGGACTAGCGGGGGGAGTGGTACGCAGTATTTT.

The J gene is TRBJ2-3, the V gene TRBV5-1; 7 bases are a match to TRBD2. Per the germline V gene, CDR1 is SGHRS and CDR2 is YFSETQ. The V gene end was trimmed by 0 bases and the J gene end by 2 bases; junction bases not matched to a gene: 15. There are 19 residues in the CDR3. CDR3 region: CASSLGIRRGRGVTDTQYF. The DNA for the CDR3 is TGCGCCAGCAGCTTGGGAATTCGACGTGGACGGGGGGTCACAGATACGCAGTATTTT. Drawing the rest from reference TRBV5-1 and TRBJ2-3, the complete variable domain is KAGVTQTPRYLIKTRGQQVTLSCSPISGHRSVSWYQQTPGQGLQFLFEYFSETQRNKGNFPGRFSGRQFSNSRSEMNVSTLELGDSALYLCASSLGIRRGRGVTDTQYFGPGTRLTVL.

This clone was counted between two and nine times. The chain joins TRBV7-2 to TRBJ2-2; the D is unclear. Germline CDR1 and CDR2: SGHTA and FQGNSA. V lost 8 bases to trimming and J lost 2 bases, with 12 bases between them. The CDR3 spans 14 residues. CDR3 bases: TGTGCCAGCCGCCTGCGAGTAAACACCGGGGAGCTGTTTTTT. Protein product: CASRLRVNTGELFF.

This chain's CDR3 is CASSLISGGAFPNEQFF. CDR3 bases: TGTGCCAGCAGTTTAATTTCTGGGGGGGCTTTTCCCAATGAGCAGTTCTTC. V is TRBV2 and J is TRBJ2-1, with D possibly TRBD2 on 7 matching bases. The CDR3 is 17 amino acids. The V end lost 5 bases, the J end lost 6 bases, and 23 bases lay between the germline ends. From germline, CDR1 is SNHLY and CDR2 FYNNEI.

The V and J genes are TRBV6-6 and TRBJ2-2, with 9 nucleotides matching TRBD2. Germline V gene data show CDR1 as MNHNY and CDR2 as SVGAGI (reference sequence). The V and J ends lost 3 bases and 6 bases, in that order; junction bases with no gene match: 5. The CDR3 has 15 amino acids. The CDR3 sequence: CASSYLAGSPGELFF. Here the CDR3 DNA reads TGTGCCAGCAGTTATCTAGCGGGGTCCCCCGGGGAGCTGTTTTTT.

This CDR3 reads CAISESLWGENTEAFF. The CDR3 DNA reads as TGTGCCATCAGTGAGTCTTTGTGGGGGGAGAACACTGAAGCTTTCTTT. V and J are TRBV10-3 and TRBJ1-1; maybe TRBD1 (5 bases). The CDR3 totals 16 residues. V lost 0 bases, J lost 1 base, and 12 bases lay in between. Per germline, CDR1 ENHRY and CDR2 SYGVKD.

This rearrangement joins TRBV5-5 to TRBJ2-3; 15 bases are a match to TRBD2. Trimming took 1 base from V and 6 from J; bases not matched to a gene: 9. CDR3 length: 18 residues. Per the germline V gene, CDR1 is SGHKS and CDR2 is YYEKEE (reference sequence). Here the CDR3 reads CASSLFGTSGGTGDTQYF. The CDR3 bases are TGTGCCAGCAGCTTGTTCGGGACTAGCGGGGGGACGGGGGATACGCAGTATTTT. The entire variable domain, with the rest obtained from reference TRBV5-5 and TRBJ2-3, is as follows: DAGVTQSPTHLIKTRGQQVTLRCSPISGHKSVSWYQQVLGQGPQFIFQYYEKEERGRGNFPDRFSARQFPNYSSELNVNALLLGDSALYLCASSLFGTSGGTGDTQYFGPGTRLTVL.

The chain recombines TRBV7-3 with TRBJ1-1; D is possibly TRBD1 (6 bases). The CDR3 contains 15 residues. The germline V gene encodes CDR1 SGHTA and CDR2 FQGTGA. V shed 2 bases and J shed 10 bases, with 20 bases lying between them. The CDR3 spells CASSLRASGDTGAFF. Written as DNA, the CDR3 is TGTGCCAGCAGCTTACGGGCCTCAGGGGATACGGGAGCTTTCTTT.

The chain links TRBV28 to TRBJ2-3; 7 nucleotides match TRBD1. The CDR3 is made up of 18 amino acids. Germline V gene sequence: CDR1 MDHEN, CDR2 SYDVKM. The V segment lost 3 bases and the J segment 2 bases; nucleotides outside the gene matches: 14. The CDR3 sequence is CASSLELTGTAATDTQYF. CDR3 sequence (DNA): TGTGCCAGCAGTTTGGAACTCACCGGGACAGCCGCCACAGATACGCAGTATTTT.

This CDR3 reads CASSLGGARTDTQYF. In nucleotides, the CDR3 is TGTGCCAGCAGTTTAGGAGGGGCCCGCACAGATACGCAGTATTTT. The rearrangement links TRBV28 to TRBJ2-3; D perhaps matches TRBD2 (6 bases). Germline values: CDR1 MDHEN, CDR2 SYDVKM. The V and J ends lost 2 bases and 1 base respectively, with 10 bases between them. CDR3 length: 15 residues.

The rearrangement joins TRBV6-4 to TRBJ1-1, with D perhaps TRBD1 (5 bases). Germline CDR1 reads MRHNA; CDR2 reads SNTAGT. The CDR3 consists of 16 residues. V was cut by 3 bases and J by 1 base, with 15 bases left in between. DNA of the CDR3: TGTGCCAGCAGTGAAGAACAGGTAAAAGGGAACACTGAAGCTTTCTTT. This encodes CASSEEQVKGNTEAFF.

About this clone: The same CDR3 can be traced to other DNA sequences in this sample. The chain couples TRBV19 to TRBJ2-2, with D hard to call. V was trimmed by 1 base and J by 0 bases, leaving 9 bases between them. There are 16 residues in the CDR3. Germline V lookup: CDR1 LNHDA, CDR2 SQIVND (reference sequence). DNA of the CDR3: TGTGCCAGTAGTATAGCCGGAACAGCGAACACCGGGGAGCTGTTTTTT. The encoded protein is CASSIAGTANTGELFF.

The chain couples TRBV19 to TRBJ2-1, with unresolved D. CDR3 size: 12 residues. The ends were cut back, 5 bases at V and 6 bases at J, with 8 bases in the middle. Germline lookup yields CDR1 LNHDA and CDR2 SQIVND (reference sequence). The CDR3: CASSRYSNEQFF. CDR3 nucleotide sequence: TGTGCCAGTAGTCGATACAGCAATGAGCAGTTCTTC.

The CDR3: CASSLRDTDTEAFF. CDR3 in DNA: TGCGCCAGCAGCCTGAGGGACACCGACACTGAAGCTTTCTTT. The V gene is TRBV10-2, the J gene TRBJ1-1; TRBD1 might be the D (6 bases). V was trimmed by 6 bases and J by 3 bases, leaving 14 bases between them. The CDR3 totals 14 residues. From germline, CDR1 is WSHSY and CDR2 SAAADI.

The chain joins TRBV9 to TRBJ1-2, with a possible D match to TRBD1 (5 bases). The germline V gene encodes CDR1 SGDLS and CDR2 YYNGEE. This CDR3 is built from 12 residues. Trimming cost V 0 bases and J 11 bases, with 11 bases left between them. CDR3 in amino acids: CASSVAGRDYTF. The CDR3 DNA reads TGTGCCAGCAGCGTAGCGGGCAGGGATTACACCTTC.

The chain joins TRBV24-1 to TRBJ2-5, with 8 bases lining up with TRBD1. The V segment lost 4 bases and the J segment 2 bases; nucleotides outside the gene matches: 5. CDR1 is KGHDR, CDR2 SFDVKD, per germline. CDR3 length: 15 residues. The DNA for the CDR3 is TGTGCCACCAGTGAGGGACGACAGGGGCAAGAGACCCAGTACTTC. This sequence encodes CATSEGRQGQETQYF.

Only one count was recorded for this clone. The chain joins TRBV19 to TRBJ2-2; 8 bases line up with TRBD1. Germline loops: CDR1 LNHDA, CDR2 SQIVND (reference sequence). The trim removed 7 bases at V and 7 bases at J, leaving 11 bases unmatched. This CDR3 has 15 amino acids. The CDR3 DNA sequence: TGTGCCAGTACCCCTGGCAGGGGGCGCGACGGGGAGCTGTTTTTT. Its translation is CASTPGRGRDGELFF.

This sequence joins TRBV7-3 and TRBJ2-1; TRBD2 matches 7 bases. The CDR3 has 16 amino acids. The trim removed 0 bases at V and 3 bases at J, leaving 5 bases unmatched. Germline CDR1 reads SGHTA; CDR2 reads FQGTGA. The CDR3 region is CASSLTGRGYYNEQFF. CDR3 in DNA: TGTGCCAGCAGCTTAACTGGGAGGGGTTACTACAATGAGCAGTTCTTC. Variable domain in full (rest from reference TRBV7-3 and TRBJ2-1): GAGVSQTPSNKVTEKGKYVELRCDPISGHTALYWYRQSLGQGPEFLIYFQGTGAADDSGLPNDRFFAVRPEGSVSTLKIQRTERGDSAVYLCASSLTGRGYYNEQFFGPGTRLTVL.

The chain couples TRBV7-8 to TRBJ1-6, with 7 bases aligning to TRBD1. J lost 7 bases, V lost 3 bases, and 9 bases had no gene match. Germline lookup yields CDR1 SGHVS and CDR2 FQNEAQ. The CDR3 spans 16 residues. In nucleotides, the CDR3 is TGTGCCAGCAGCTTTCCAGACAGGGTGGGGAATTCACCCCTCCACTTT. It yields the protein CASSFPDRVGNSPLHF.